Below, 20 T cell receptor beta chains from the same sample are listed, as sequenced in a study of cytomegalovirus exposure and HLA in healthy donors. The repertoire was sequenced with immunoSEQ multiplex PCR; TCRdb's copy has only in-frame clones and lacks some. Of about 150,000 clones in the sample, approximately 90% were seen once. Sequenced sample: PBMCs. The receptors were gathered from a man between 18 and 29 years old in good health and CMV-seronegative.

The J gene is TRBJ2-7, the V gene TRBV28; 10 bases are shared with TRBD2. With V trimmed by 7 bases and J by 2 bases, 5 bases remained unmatched. The CDR3 is 14 amino acids. Germline-derived CDR1 and CDR2 are MDHEN and SYDVKM. DNA for the CDR3: TGTGCCAGCACTAGCGGGGGCCCACCCTACGAGCAGTACTTC. Amino acid sequence: CASTSGGPPYEQYF. Filled out from reference TRBV28 and TRBJ2-7, the complete variable domain reads DVKVTQSSRYLVKRTGEKVFLECVQDMDHENMFWYRQDPGLGLRLIYFSYDVKMKEKGDIPEGYSVSREKKERFSLILESASTNQTSMYLCASTSGGPPYEQYFGPGTRLTVT.

The rearrangement links TRBV15 to TRBJ2-5; D uncertain. Looked up from germline, CDR1 is LNHNV and CDR2 is YYDKDF (reference sequence). Trimming removed 5 bases from V and 1 base from J, with 11 bases in between. This CDR3 region has 14 residues. The chain's CDR3 is CATSGWSSQETQYF. For the CDR3, the DNA is TGTGCCACCAGCGGCTGGAGCAGCCAAGAGACCCAGTACTTC.

This chain uses TRBV7-3 with TRBJ1-1; no reliable D call. Trimming removed 2 bases from V and 5 bases from J, with 9 bases in between. The CDR3 spans 13 residues. Per the germline V gene, CDR1 is SGHTA and CDR2 is FQGTGA. CDR3 sequence (DNA): TGTGCCAGCAGCTTAGGCTTTCAGACTGAAGCTTTCTTT. This gives the protein CASSLGFQTEAFF.

The V gene is TRBV9, the J gene TRBJ2-3, with 7 positions matching TRBD1. The CDR3 extends over 17 amino acids. Germline CDR1 reads SGDLS; CDR2 reads YYNGEE. The V gene end was trimmed by 4 bases and the J gene end by 9 bases; junction bases not matched to a gene: 20. The CDR3 loop reads CASSPTTGFGGFWTQYF. The CDR3 nucleotides read TGTGCCAGCAGCCCAACGACAGGGTTTGGGGGTTTTTGGACGCAGTATTTT.

This rearrangement joins TRBV9 to TRBJ2-1, with D unresolved. The CDR3 length is 13 residues. Per germline, CDR1 SGDLS and CDR2 YYNGEE. The V end was cut by 4 bases, the J end by 5 bases, with 10 bases between. DNA of the CDR3: TGTGCCAGCAGCCCTAAACTCCACAATGAGCAGTTCTTC. Protein product: CASSPKLHNEQFF.

This chain joins TRBV7-3 and TRBJ2-2; D might be TRBD1 (5 bases). Germline assignment: CDR1 SGHTA and CDR2 FQGTGA. The V end was cut by 5 bases, the J end by 6 bases, with 16 bases between. This CDR3 has 15 amino acids. For the CDR3, the DNA is TGTGCCAGCAGCCGGTGGCAGGGTGGGGCCGGGGAGCTGTTTTTT. Translated: CASSRWQGGAGELFF.

The chain combines TRBV29-1 with TRBJ2-1, with unresolved D. V was clipped by 1 base and J by 6 bases, with 7 bases between them. CDR1 is SQVTM, CDR2 ANQGSEA, per germline. The CDR3 contains 12 residues. In nucleotides, the CDR3 is TGCAGCGTTGAAGGGCTCACCAATGAGCAGTTCTTC. Translating it yields CSVEGLTNEQFF.

The J gene is TRBJ2-1, the V gene TRBV7-2; D gene unclear. The CDR3 sequence is 14 residues long. Germline V gene data show CDR1 as SGHTA and CDR2 as FQGNSA. The germline V and J ends were trimmed by 2 bases and 5 bases, with 10 bases remaining between them. The DNA of the CDR3 is TGTGCCAGCAGCTTAAGCCCACCTGACAATGAGCAGTTCTTC. Amino acid sequence: CASSLSPPDNEQFF.

J is TRBJ1-3 and V is TRBV30; D unresolved. Germline lookup yields CDR1 GTSNPN and CDR2 SVGIG (reference sequence). The CDR3 consists of 17 residues. The V end lost 0 bases, the J end lost 0 bases, and 15 bases lay between the germline ends. DNA for the CDR3: TGTGCCTGGAGTGTACTATCCCCACGCTCCTCTGGAAACACCATATATTTT. It encodes CAWSVLSPRSSGNTIYF.

As regards this clone: Relative to the germline gene, one junction end is altered; a read error may explain this. The chain uses TRBV10-2 and TRBJ1-2; 7 nucleotides match TRBD1. CDR3 length: 13 amino acids. Germline loops: CDR1 WSHSY, CDR2 SAAADI. The CDR3 DNA sequence: TGCGCCAGCAGTGAGGGGGAGAGAGACAGGGCTCTCTTC. Protein product: CASSEGERDRALF.

As to this clone: This is likely a read error, given that the CDR3 carries no conserved phenylalanine or tryptophan at its end. The DNA is omitted, as the CDR3 cannot be located on it reliably, and the CDR3 follows TCRdb's listing. The chain links TRBV28 to TRBJ1-2. Germline V gene data show CDR1 as MDHEN and CDR2 as SYDVKM. The CDR3 comprises 12 residues, both ends counted. CDR3 amino acids: CASSLPGETPTS.

The CDR3 DNA sequence: TGCGCCAGCAGCTTGTTCAGGGGGGACACCATATATTTT. It yields the protein CASSLFRGDTIYF. The rearrangement uses TRBV5-1 and TRBJ1-3; TRBD1 matches 7 bases. The CDR3 loop spans 13 amino acids. Per germline, CDR1 SGHRS and CDR2 YFSETQ. The J segment lost 8 bases and the V segment lost 1 base, leaving 3 bases of the junction unmatched. The variable domain in full, completed from reference TRBV5-1 and TRBJ1-3, reads KAGVTQTPRYLIKTRGQQVTLSCSPISGHRSVSWYQQTPGQGLQFLFEYFSETQRNKGNFPGRFSGRQFSNSRSEMNVSTLELGDSALYLCASSLFRGDTIYFGEGSWLTVV.

The chain carries TRBV29-1 and TRBJ1-3; D might be TRBD1 (6 bases). The CDR3 sequence is 13 residues long. V was clipped by 7 bases and J by 0 bases, with 10 bases between them. Germline V gives CDR1 SQVTM, CDR2 ANQGSEA. CDR3 coding DNA: TGCAGCGGAAGGACAGACTCTGGAAACACCATATATTTT. It codes for CSGRTDSGNTIYF.

The chain employs TRBV5-1 and TRBJ2-1; 10 positions agree with TRBD2. The CDR3 covers 15 residues. The germline V gene has CDR1 SGHRS and CDR2 YFSETQ. V gave up 4 bases and J gave up 1 base; unmatched junction bases: 2. The CDR3 region has the DNA TGCGCCAGCAGCCTAGCGGGGGAGTCCTACAATGAGCAGTTCTTC. Translated: CASSLAGESYNEQFF.

The genes are TRBV2 and TRBJ2-6; D not resolved. Germline values: CDR1 SNHLY, CDR2 FYNNEI. Trimming took off 2 bases at V and 0 bases at J, with 2 bases between the two ends. The CDR3 covers 14 residues. The CDR3 region has the DNA TGTGCCAGCAGTGAACGCTCTGGGGCCAACGTCCTGACTTTC. It encodes CASSERSGANVLTF. Complete variable domain (other parts from reference TRBV2 and TRBJ2-6): EPEVTQTPSHQVTQMGQEVILRCVPISNHLYFYWYRQILGQKVEFLVSFYNNEISEKSEIFDDQFSVERPDGSNFTLKIRSTKLEDSAMYFCASSERSGANVLTFGAGSRLTVL.

This clone was counted once. J is TRBJ2-7 and V is TRBV30, with D possibly TRBD2 on 6 matching bases. The germline V and J ends were trimmed by 7 bases and 6 bases, with 22 bases remaining between them. The CDR3 runs to 14 residues. Germline CDR1 and CDR2: GTSNPN and SVGIG (reference sequence). The CDR3 here is CALSPGTPEPEQYF. Here the CDR3 DNA reads TGTGCCTTGAGCCCCGGGACTCCAGAACCCGAGCAGTACTTC. Based on the CDR3 plus reference TRBV30 and TRBJ2-7, the full variable domain is SQTIHQWPATLVQPVGSPLSLECTVEGTSNPNLYWYRQAAGRGLQLLFYSVGIGQISSEVPQNLSASRPQDRQFILSSKKLLLSDSGFYLCALSPGTPEPEQYFGPGTRLTVT.

This clone has only one observation. V is TRBV5-1 and J is TRBJ2-7, with 14 nucleotides matching TRBD2. This CDR3 contains 16 residues. V lost 4 bases to trimming and J lost 0 bases; unmatched junction nucleotides: 3. Germline V gene data show CDR1 as SGHRS and CDR2 as YFSETQ. In DNA form, the CDR3 reads TGCGCCAGCAGCCCGGGACTAGCGGGGGTCTCCTACGAGCAGTACTTC. Its protein is CASSPGLAGVSYEQYF. Full variable domain (remainder filled in from reference TRBV5-1 and TRBJ2-7): KAGVTQTPRYLIKTRGQQVTLSCSPISGHRSVSWYQQTPGQGLQFLFEYFSETQRNKGNFPGRFSGRQFSNSRSEMNVSTLELGDSALYLCASSPGLAGVSYEQYFGPGTRLTVT.

This chain links TRBV2 with TRBJ2-7, with 10 positions matching TRBD1. CDR3 length: 15 residues. CDR1 and CDR2 (germline): SNHLY, FYNNEI. J lost 2 bases, V lost 1 base, and 2 bases had no gene match. The CDR3 nucleotides are TGTGCCAGCAGTGAAGGGGGACAGGGGACCTACGAGCAGTACTTC. As protein: CASSEGGQGTYEQYF.

This clone was recorded once. The gene calls are TRBV4-1 and TRBJ2-2; 10 bases agree with TRBD1. The length of the CDR3 is 17 residues. V was clipped by 3 bases and J by 5 bases; unmatched bases: 9. The germline CDR1 and CDR2 sequences are MGHRA and YSYEKL. The CDR3 nucleotides are TGCGCCAGCAGCCATGCCGGGACAGGGGTTATGACCGGGGAGCTGTTTTTT. The encoded protein is CASSHAGTGVMTGELFF.

This CDR3 reads CASSLMDSNEKLFF. In DNA, the CDR3 is TGTGCCAGCAGTTTAATGGACTCAAATGAAAAACTGTTTTTT. This chain uses TRBV27 with TRBJ1-4, with D hard to call. The CDR3 is 14 residues long. V gave up 2 bases and J gave up 5 bases, with 9 bases separating them. In germline, CDR1 is MNHEY, CDR2 SMNVEV (reference sequence).